The T cell receptor beta chain described here comes from a study of human T cells and chemical hapten exposure. Unfractionated whole blood was the source from which total RNA was extracted. One entry per CDR3 protein, called by TCRdb with MiXCR from the 5' RACE reads. The sample lists about 81,000 distinct CDR3 sequences, approximately 15% occurring once. V lost 3 bases to trimming and J lost 4 bases, with 9 bases between them. The CDR3 extends over 14 amino acids. This clonotype was sampled from a female donor in good health. The V and J genes are TRBV12-3 or TRBV12-4 and TRBJ2-2; TRBD2 is a possible D gene (6 bases). CDR3 bases: TGTGCCAGCAGTTTTCGGGGGATCACCGGGGAGCTGTTTTTT. Translating gives CASSFRGITGELFF.